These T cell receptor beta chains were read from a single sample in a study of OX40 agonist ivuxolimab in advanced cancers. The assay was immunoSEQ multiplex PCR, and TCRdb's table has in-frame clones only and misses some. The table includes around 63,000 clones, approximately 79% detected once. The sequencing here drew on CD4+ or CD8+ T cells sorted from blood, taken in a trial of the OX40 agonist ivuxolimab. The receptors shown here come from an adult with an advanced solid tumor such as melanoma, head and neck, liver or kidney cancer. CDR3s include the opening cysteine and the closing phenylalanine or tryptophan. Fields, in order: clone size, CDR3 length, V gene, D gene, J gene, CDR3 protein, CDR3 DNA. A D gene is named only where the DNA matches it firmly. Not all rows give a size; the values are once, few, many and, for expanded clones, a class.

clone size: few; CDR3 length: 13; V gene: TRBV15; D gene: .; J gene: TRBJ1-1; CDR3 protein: CATSSIQDTEAFF; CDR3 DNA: TGTGCCACCAGCAGTATACAGGACACTGAAGCTTTCTTT
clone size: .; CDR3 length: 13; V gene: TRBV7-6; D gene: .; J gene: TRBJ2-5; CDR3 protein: CASSLVGTETQYF; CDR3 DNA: TGTGCCAGCAGCTTAGTGGGGACGGAGACCCAGTACTTC
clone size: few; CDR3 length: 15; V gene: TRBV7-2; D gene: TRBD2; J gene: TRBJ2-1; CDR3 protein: CASSPLAGVGNEQFF; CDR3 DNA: TGTGCCAGCAGTCCCCTAGCGGGAGTAGGAAATGAGCAGTTCTTC
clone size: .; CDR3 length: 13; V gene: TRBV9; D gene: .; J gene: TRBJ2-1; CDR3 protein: CASSVTDNNEQFF; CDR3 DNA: TGTGCCAGCAGCGTAACGGACAACAATGAGCAGTTCTTC
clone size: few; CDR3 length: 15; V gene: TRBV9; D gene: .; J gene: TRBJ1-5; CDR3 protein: CASSHSAGGGQPQHF; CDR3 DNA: TGTGCCAGCAGTCATAGCGCGGGGGGTGGACAGCCCCAGCATTTT
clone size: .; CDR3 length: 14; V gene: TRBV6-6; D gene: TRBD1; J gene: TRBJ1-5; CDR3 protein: CASRGTGTNQPQHF; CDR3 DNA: TGTGCCAGCAGGGGGACAGGGACCAATCAGCCCCAGCATTTT
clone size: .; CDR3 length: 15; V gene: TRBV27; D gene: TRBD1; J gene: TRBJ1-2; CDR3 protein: CASSPRTGLTYGYTF; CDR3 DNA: TGTGCCAGCAGCCCCAGGACAGGCCTTACCTATGGCTACACCTTC
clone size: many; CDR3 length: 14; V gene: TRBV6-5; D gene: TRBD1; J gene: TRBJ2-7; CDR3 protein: CASSLDDRVGEQYF; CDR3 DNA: TGTGCCAGCAGCCTCGATGACAGGGTCGGCGAGCAGTACTTC
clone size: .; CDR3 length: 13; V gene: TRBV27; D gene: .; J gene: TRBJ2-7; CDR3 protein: CASRGWALYEQYF; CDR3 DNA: TGTGCCAGCAGAGGGTGGGCTCTCTACGAGCAGTACTTC
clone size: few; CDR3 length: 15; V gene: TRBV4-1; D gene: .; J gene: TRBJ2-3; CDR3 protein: CASSRTVPSTDTQYF; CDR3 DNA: TGCGCCAGCAGCCGGACAGTTCCGAGCACAGATACGCAGTATTTT
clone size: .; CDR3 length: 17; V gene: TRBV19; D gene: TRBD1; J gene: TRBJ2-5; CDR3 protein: CASSLQGRNQPQETQYF; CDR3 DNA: TGTGCCAGTAGCCTACAGGGGCGCAATCAGCCCCAAGAGACCCAGTACTTC
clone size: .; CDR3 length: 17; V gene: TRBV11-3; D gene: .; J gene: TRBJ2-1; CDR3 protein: CASSLERTRTPSNEQFF; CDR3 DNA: TGTGCCAGCAGCTTAGAAAGGACAAGGACCCCTTCCAATGAGCAGTTCTTC
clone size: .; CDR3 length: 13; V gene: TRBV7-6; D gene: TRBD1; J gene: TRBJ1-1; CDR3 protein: CASSLGTVAEAFF; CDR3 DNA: TGTGCCAGCAGCTTGGGGACAGTTGCTGAAGCTTTCTTT
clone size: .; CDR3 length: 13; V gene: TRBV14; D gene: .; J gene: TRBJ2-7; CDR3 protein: CASSSTVSYEQYF; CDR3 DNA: TGTGCCAGCAGCTCGACAGTCTCCTACGAGCAGTACTTC
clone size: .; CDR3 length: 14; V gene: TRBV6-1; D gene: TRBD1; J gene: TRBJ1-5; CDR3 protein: CASIRQGGNQPQHF; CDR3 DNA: TGTGCCAGCATTAGACAGGGGGGCAATCAGCCCCAGCATTTT
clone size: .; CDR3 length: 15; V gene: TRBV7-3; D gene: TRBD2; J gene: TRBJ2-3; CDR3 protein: CASSLSSGVTDTQYF; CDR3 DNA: TGTGCCAGCAGCTTATCTAGCGGAGTCACAGATACGCAGTATTTT
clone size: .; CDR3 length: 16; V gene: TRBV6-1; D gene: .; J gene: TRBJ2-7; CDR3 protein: CASSERGARGDHEQYF; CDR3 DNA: TGTGCCAGCAGTGAAAGGGGGGCCAGGGGGGACCACGAGCAGTACTTC
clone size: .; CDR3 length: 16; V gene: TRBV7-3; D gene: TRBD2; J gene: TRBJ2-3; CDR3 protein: CASSLTRRGGLDTQYF; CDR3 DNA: TGTGCCAGCAGCTTAACGCGACGGGGGGGCCTGGATACGCAGTATTTT
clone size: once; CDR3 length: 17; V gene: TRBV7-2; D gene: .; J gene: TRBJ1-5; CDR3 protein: CASSREVGALGNQPQHF; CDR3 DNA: TGTGCCAGCAGCCGAGAGGTGGGGGCGCTTGGCAATCAGCCCCAGCATTTT
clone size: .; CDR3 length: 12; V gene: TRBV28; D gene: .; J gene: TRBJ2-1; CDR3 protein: CASSPLHNEQFF; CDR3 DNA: TGTGCCAGCAGTCCCCTTCACAATGAGCAGTTCTTC
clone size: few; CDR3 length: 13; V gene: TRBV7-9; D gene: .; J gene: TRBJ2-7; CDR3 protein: CASSLKGGYEQYF; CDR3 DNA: TGTGCCAGCAGCTTAAAGGGGGGATACGAGCAGTACTTC
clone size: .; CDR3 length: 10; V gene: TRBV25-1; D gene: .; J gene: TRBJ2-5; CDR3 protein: CASSEETQYF; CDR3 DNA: TGTGCCAGCAGCGAAGAGACCCAGTACTTC
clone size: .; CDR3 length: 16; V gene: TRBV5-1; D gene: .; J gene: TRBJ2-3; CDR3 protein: CASSLAGTASTDTQYF; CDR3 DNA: TGCGCCAGCAGCTTGGCAGGCACCGCTAGCACAGATACGCAGTATTTT
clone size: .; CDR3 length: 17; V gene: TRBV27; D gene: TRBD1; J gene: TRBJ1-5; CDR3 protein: CASSPIGTGFSNQPQHF; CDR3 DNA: TGTGCCAGCAGTCCCATCGGGACAGGGTTTAGCAATCAGCCCCAGCATTTT
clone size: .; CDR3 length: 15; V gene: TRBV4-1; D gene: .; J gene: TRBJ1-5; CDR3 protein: CASSQGRDSNQPQHF; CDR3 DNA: TGCGCCAGCAGCCAAGGGCGGGATAGCAATCAGCCCCAGCATTTT
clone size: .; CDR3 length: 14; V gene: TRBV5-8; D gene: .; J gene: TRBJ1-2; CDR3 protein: CASSFRRNLYGYTF; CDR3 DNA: TGTGCCAGCAGCTTCCGCCGAAACCTCTATGGCTACACCTTC
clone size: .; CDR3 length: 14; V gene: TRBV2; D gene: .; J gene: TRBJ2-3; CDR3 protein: CAASLGQATDTQYF; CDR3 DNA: TGTGCCGCCTCTCTCGGGCAGGCCACAGATACGCAGTATTTT
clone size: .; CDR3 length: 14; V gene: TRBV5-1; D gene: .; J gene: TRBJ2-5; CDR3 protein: CASSLAGDQETQYF; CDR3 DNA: TGCGCCAGCAGCTTGGCCGGGGACCAAGAGACCCAGTACTTC
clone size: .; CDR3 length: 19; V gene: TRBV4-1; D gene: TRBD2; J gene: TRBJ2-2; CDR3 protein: CASSQGPLFSGREGGELFF; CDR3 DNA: TGCGCCAGCAGCCAAGGCCCTTTGTTCAGCGGGAGGGAAGGCGGGGAGCTGTTTTTT
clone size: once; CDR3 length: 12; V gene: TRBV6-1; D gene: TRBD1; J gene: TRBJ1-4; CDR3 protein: CATGQGGEKLFF; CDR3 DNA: TGTGCCACAGGACAGGGTGGTGAAAAACTGTTTTTT
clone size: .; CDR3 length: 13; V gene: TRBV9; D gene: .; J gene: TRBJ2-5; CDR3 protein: CASSVEVQETQYF; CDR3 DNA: TGTGCCAGCAGCGTTGAGGTCCAAGAGACCCAGTACTTC
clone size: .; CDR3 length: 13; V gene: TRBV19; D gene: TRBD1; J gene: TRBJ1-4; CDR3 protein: CASSPGGIEKLFF; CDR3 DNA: TGTGCCAGTAGTCCAGGGGGGATCGAAAAACTGTTTTTT
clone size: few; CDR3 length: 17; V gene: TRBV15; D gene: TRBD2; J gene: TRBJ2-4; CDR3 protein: CATSRTGLAGGRNIQYF; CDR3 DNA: TGTGCCACCAGCAGAACCGGACTAGCGGGGGGGAGAAACATTCAGTACTTC
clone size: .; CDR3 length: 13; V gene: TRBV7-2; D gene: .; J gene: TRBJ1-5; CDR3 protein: CASSLDGNQPQHF; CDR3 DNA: TGTGCCAGCAGCTTAGACGGCAATCAGCCCCAGCATTTT